Included here is one T cell receptor (beta chain) sequence, with context. Its antigen remains unidentified. CDR3 size: 15 residues. Trimming removed 3 bases from V and 6 bases from J, with 15 bases in between. Germline CDR1 KGHSH, CDR2 LQKENI. Stated time point: week 35, safety follow-up. Topical imiquimod was applied with each vaccine dose, which held 300 ug of mutant IDH1 20-mer peptide. There were new WHO grade 3 or 4 astrocytomas in the donors, and these were IDH1-mutant and ATRX-lost. Clones were read by immunoSEQ multiplex PCR, and TCRdb kept only the in-frame ones, dropping some. The profile shows 35,000 to 50,000 clones, around 92% of them singletons. This entry belongs to a study of a mutant IDH1 vaccine in newly diagnosed glioma. Across the study: Participants attended visit V12, the safety follow-up, at week 35, and then attended visit V13 at week 47. Overall study findings and caveats: Variations in leading peripheral T cell clonotypes appeared to have no connection with pseudoprogression.

Sequenced here: PBMCs, sampled from a glioma patient whose treatment included an IDH1 peptide vaccine. The chain links TRBV18 to TRBJ2-1; D is perhaps TRBD1 (6 bases). The origin of this receptor is a man over 45 with glioma. In nucleotides, the CDR3 is TGTGCCAGCTCACCGACACAGGGAGACGGCAATGAGCAGTTCTTC. Protein product: CASSPTQGDGNEQFF. Full variable domain (remainder filled in from reference TRBV18 and TRBJ2-1): NAGVMQNPRHLVRRRGQEARLRCSPMKGHSHVYWYRQLPEEGLKFMVYLQKENIIDESGMPKERFSAEFPKEGPSILRIQQVVRGDSAAYFCASSPTQGDGNEQFFGPGTRLTVL.